Below, 30 T cell receptor beta chains from the same sample are listed, as sequenced in a study of blood T cells in healthy people across ages. Through a sample-barcoded 5' primer and a J-beta primer mix, a second PCR was run for about 6 to 12 cycles. One entry per CDR3 protein, called by TCRdb with MiXCR from the 5' RACE reads. The top ten hold 20% to 25% of the sample, which has about 970,000 distinct CDR3 sequences, just over 50% seen once. Sequences were obtained from blood. The receptors shown here come from a woman aged 60-75 years in good health.

The chain recombines TRBV7-2 with TRBJ2-3; 9 bases fit TRBD1. The V segment lost 3 bases and the J segment 2 bases; nucleotides outside the gene matches: 12. The CDR3 has 18 amino acids. The germline gives CDR1 SGHTA, CDR2 FQGNSA. The CDR3 region is CASSLGQGGAGYTDTQYF. For the CDR3, the DNA is TGTGCCAGCAGCTTGGGACAGGGAGGCGCGGGATACACAGATACGCAGTATTTT.

This clonotype was observed many times. V gene TRBV7-2 combines with J gene TRBJ2-7, with 10 nucleotides matching TRBD2. CDR1 and CDR2 (germline): SGHTA, FQGNSA. The CDR3 loop spans 14 amino acids. V lost 5 bases and J lost 4; bases outside the gene matches: 5. This CDR3 is CASSLKAGGYEQYF. The CDR3 nucleotides are TGTGCCAGCAGCCTCAAAGCGGGAGGGTACGAGCAGTACTTC. Full variable domain (rest looked up from reference TRBV7-2 and TRBJ2-7): GAGVSQSPSNKVTEKGKDVELRCDPISGHTALYWYRQSLGQGLEFLIYFQGNSAPDKSGLPSDRFSAERTGGSVSTLTIQRTQQEDSAVYLCASSLKAGGYEQYFGPGTRLTVT.

CDR3 protein: CAISAREESGELFF. The CDR3 DNA is TGTGCCATCAGTGCCCGGGAGGAATCCGGGGAGCTGTTTTTT. This chain uses TRBV10-3 with TRBJ2-2, with 7 bases matching TRBD2. V lost 4 bases, J lost 6 bases, and 5 bases stayed unmatched. Germline CDR1 is ENHRY and CDR2 is SYGVKD. The CDR3 is 14 residues long.

V gene TRBV20-1 combines with J gene TRBJ2-4, with 10 positions matching TRBD2. The better agreement between TRBJ2-5 and the DNA end casts doubt on the J call. This CDR3 spans 13 amino acids. Germline V gives CDR1 DFQATT, CDR2 SNEGSKA (reference sequence). For the CDR3, the DNA is TGCAGTGCTCCTAGCGGGAGCCAAGAGACCCAGTACTTC. Translation: CSAPSGSQETQYF.

The rearrangement links TRBV20-1 to TRBJ1-1; 9 bases agree with TRBD1. The CDR3 is 12 residues long. CDR1 and CDR2 from the germline V gene are DFQATT and SNEGSKA (reference sequence). Written as DNA, the CDR3 is TGCAGGCCGGGGACAGGGCTCACTGAAGCTTTCTTT. This encodes CRPGTGLTEAFF.

This clonotype was observed a handful of times. The rearrangement links TRBV15 to TRBJ1-2; D call uncertain. V was trimmed by 0 bases and J by 4 bases, leaving 9 bases between them. Germline V gene lookup returns CDR1 LNHNV and CDR2 YYDKDF (reference sequence). The length of the CDR3 is 14 residues. Here the CDR3 reads CATSRESAPYGYTF. In DNA, the CDR3 is TGTGCCACCAGCAGAGAAAGCGCCCCCTATGGCTACACCTTC.

This clonotype was seen at least ten times. The chain is built from TRBV6-6 and TRBJ2-5; 8 bases are shared with TRBD2. The CDR3 extends over 13 amino acids. The V segment lost 5 bases and the J segment 4 bases; nucleotides outside the gene matches: 3. Germline CDR1 MNHNY, CDR2 SVGAGI (reference sequence). The CDR3 nucleotides read TGTGCCAGCAGTCGGGAGGGGATAGAGACCCAGTACTTC. This sequence encodes CASSREGIETQYF.

CDR3 in DNA: TGTGCCAGCAGCTTGGACAGCGCAACTAATGAAAAACTGTTTTTT. Encoded protein: CASSLDSATNEKLFF. The rearrangement links TRBV7-2 to TRBJ1-4, with a tentative D call TRBD1 (6 bases). Germline CDR1 SGHTA, CDR2 FQGNSA. Deletions cut 3 bases from V and 0 bases from J, with 8 bases between. This CDR3 has 15 amino acids.

The V call is TRBV7-8, the J call TRBJ2-5; 14 bases align to TRBD2. V dropped 6 bases and J dropped 11; count of bases not matched to a gene: 8. Germline CDR1 SGHVS, CDR2 FQNEAQ. CDR3 length equals 14 residues. The CDR3 region is CASRGLAGVFKQYF. For the CDR3, the DNA is TGTGCCAGCAGGGGACTAGCGGGAGTTTTTAAGCAGTACTTC. The full variable domain, with the rest looked up from reference TRBV7-8 and TRBJ2-5, is GAGVSQSPRYKVAKRGQDVALRCDPISGHVSLFWYQQALGQGPEFLTYFQNEAQLDKSGLPSDRFFAERPEGSVSTLKIQRTQQEDSAVYLCASRGLAGVFKQYFGPGTRLLVL.

A word on this clonotype: The junction and the germline gene differ at one end; a read error may be behind it. The chain is built from TRBV7-2 and TRBJ1-6, with a possible D match to TRBD1 (5 bases). CDR1 and CDR2 from the germline V gene are SGHTA and FQGNSA. The CDR3 spans 11 residues. The CDR3 loop reads CAGSLGAPLHF. The CDR3 DNA follows: TGTGCCGGCAGCTTAGGGGCCCCCCTCCACTTT.

This clonotype was observed a few times. The V call is TRBV14, the J call TRBJ2-7; D unclear. The better agreement between TRBJ2-4 and the DNA end casts doubt on the J call. The CDR3 has 16 residues. Germline-derived CDR1 and CDR2 are SGHDN and FVKESK. CDR3 nucleotide sequence: TGTGCCAGCAGCCAAGTGCCGACCGGGCCCCAAGGCATTCAGTACTTC. Its protein is CASSQVPTGPQGIQYF.

This clonotype was found a few times. The chain uses TRBV6-6 and TRBJ2-1; D might be TRBD2 (5 bases). V gave up 2 bases and J gave up 6 bases, with 8 bases separating them. CDR3 length: 13 amino acids. Germline values: CDR1 MNHNY, CDR2 SVGAGI (reference sequence). The CDR3 loop reads CASSYVGINEQFF. In DNA, the CDR3 is TGTGCCAGCAGTTACGTCGGGATCAATGAGCAGTTCTTC.

This clonotype was observed a few times. The V gene is TRBV4-1, the J gene TRBJ1-2; D not resolved. Trimming pared 0 bases from V and 4 bases from J, leaving 15 bases between. Germline assignment: CDR1 MGHRA and CDR2 YSYEKL. The CDR3 is made up of 16 amino acids. CDR3 protein: CASSQEAYGRSYGYTF. The DNA of the CDR3 is TGCGCCAGCAGCCAAGAAGCTTACGGTCGAAGCTATGGCTACACCTTC.

This clonotype was picked up a small number of times. The chain has TRBV3-1 and TRBJ2-1; 8 nucleotides align to TRBD2. Germline CDR1 is LGHDT and CDR2 is YNNKEL (reference sequence). This CDR3 has 16 amino acids. V was clipped by 4 bases and J by 0 bases; unmatched bases: 5. As DNA, the CDR3 is TGTGCCAGCAGCCCTCGCGGGGGGAGCTCCTACAATGAGCAGTTCTTC. Encoded protein: CASSPRGGSSYNEQFF.

The rearrangement links TRBV10-2 to TRBJ2-7, with no clear D. The CDR3 runs 11 residues. V lost 10 bases and J 5 bases, leaving 12 bases between the germline ends. The germline V gene has CDR1 WSHSY and CDR2 SAAADI. CDR3 amino acids: CATSPVDEQYF. The CDR3 region has the DNA TGCGCCACCTCCCCGGTAGACGAGCAGTACTTC.

Concerning this clonotype: An end of the junction differs from the germline gene, which may be a read error. V gene TRBV5-1 combines with J gene TRBJ2-3; TRBD2 matches at 11 bases. The CDR3 runs 16 residues. Germline assignment: CDR1 SGHRS and CDR2 YFSETQ. The chain's CDR3 is CTSSFIAGGSTDTQYF. The CDR3 DNA reads as TGCACCAGCAGCTTTATAGCGGGAGGGAGTACAGATACGCAGTATTTT.

This chain connects TRBV7-9 to TRBJ2-1, with a tentative D call TRBD1 (5 bases). Trimming stripped 0 bases from V and 5 bases from J, with 14 bases between. The CDR3 runs 16 residues. Germline loops: CDR1 SEHNR, CDR2 FQNEAQ (reference sequence). CDR3 DNA sequence: TGTGCCAGCAGCTTAGCGGTGGTCATCAGGGACAATGAGCAGTTCTTC. It translates to CASSLAVVIRDNEQFF.

The chain recombines TRBV7-2 with TRBJ1-3; D uncertain. The CDR3 is 16 amino acids. Germline V gene lookup returns CDR1 SGHTA and CDR2 FQGNSA. The V gene lost 4 bases and the J gene lost 0 bases, with 13 bases spanning the gap. CDR3 protein: CASSSSWRSSGNTIYF. The CDR3, as DNA: TGTGCCAGCAGCTCCTCTTGGAGGTCCTCTGGAAACACCATATATTTT.

This chain connects TRBV4-3 to TRBJ1-2; D uncertain. The CDR3 consists of 14 residues. Germline V CDR1 and CDR2: LGHNA, YSLEER. V was clipped by 3 bases and J by 6 bases, with 14 bases between them. CDR3 coding DNA: TGCGCCAGCAGCCAGGAGCAGGACGGGAATGGCTACACCTTC. Translation gives CASSQEQDGNGYTF.

There are a few counts of this clonotype. The genes are TRBV20-1 and TRBJ2-1; the match to TRBD2 covers 8 bases. This CDR3 has 15 residues. The germline V gene has CDR1 DFQATT and CDR2 SNEGSKA (reference sequence). V trimming: 5 bases; J trimming: 0 bases; junction bases outside the gene matches: 6. The CDR3 region has the DNA TGCAGTGCTCGCGGACTAGCAGACTCCTACAATGAGCAGTTCTTC. Protein product: CSARGLADSYNEQFF.

The chain joins TRBV20-1 to TRBJ2-1, with a weak D call TRBD2 (6 bases). Per the germline V gene, CDR1 is DFQATT and CDR2 is SNEGSKA (reference sequence). V shed 3 bases and J shed 5 bases, with 14 bases lying between them. The CDR3 spans 14 residues. CDR3 sequence reads: CSARRLDRHNEQFF. CDR3 DNA sequence: TGCAGTGCTAGGAGACTAGATAGGCACAATGAGCAGTTCTTC.

The chain combines TRBV5-1 with TRBJ2-3; 12 bases are a match to TRBD2. CDR3 size: 15 residues. With 7 bases clipped from V and 4 bases from J, the junction kept 7 bases outside the gene matches. Germline V gene data show CDR1 as SGHRS and CDR2 as YFSETQ. The DNA of the CDR3 is TGCGCCAGCCGTCCGACTAGCGGGAGCGCAGATACGCAGTATTTT. Amino acid sequence: CASRPTSGSADTQYF. Looking up the rest from reference TRBV5-1 and TRBJ2-3 gives the full variable domain: KAGVTQTPRYLIKTRGQQVTLSCSPISGHRSVSWYQQTPGQGLQFLFEYFSETQRNKGNFPGRFSGRQFSNSRSEMNVSTLELGDSALYLCASRPTSGSADTQYFGPGTRLTVL.

This clonotype was counted once. The chain combines TRBV6-5 with TRBJ2-3; 7 nucleotides agree with TRBD2. CDR1 and CDR2 (germline): MNHEY, SVGAGI. V was clipped by 5 bases and J by 3 bases; unmatched bases: 8. This CDR3 is built from 15 residues. In DNA, the CDR3 is TGTGCCAGCAGTCGAGCGGGAATGGGTACAGATACGCAGTATTTT. It specifies CASSRAGMGTDTQYF.

The chain uses TRBV29-1 and TRBJ1-4; D unclear. The CDR3 runs to 13 residues. The germline CDR1 and CDR2 sequences are SQVTM and ANQGSEA. Trimming stripped 6 bases from V and 0 bases from J, with 8 bases between. The CDR3 bases are TGCAGCGTATATTTGGCAACTAATGAAAAACTGTTTTTT. Protein: CSVYLATNEKLFF.

This clonotype has ten or more counts. The J gene is TRBJ2-1, the V gene TRBV12-5; perhaps D is TRBD1 or TRBD2 (6 bases each). The CDR3 contains 14 residues. The V end lost 2 bases, the J end lost 7 bases, and 12 bases lay between the germline ends. Germline CDR1 and CDR2: LGHNT and FRNRAP. Here the CDR3 reads CASGLTGAENEQFF. CDR3 in DNA: TGTGCTAGTGGTTTGACGGGGGCTGAGAATGAGCAGTTCTTC.

The chain links TRBV2 to TRBJ2-3, with 8 bases that match TRBD1. Germline V CDR1 and CDR2: SNHLY, FYNNEI. The CDR3 runs 14 residues. V shed 6 bases, J shed 4 bases, and the junction held 6 bases outside the gene matches. This CDR3 is CASSFDRGPDTQYF. In DNA form, the CDR3 reads TGTGCCAGCAGCTTTGACAGGGGTCCAGATACGCAGTATTTT.

The rearrangement joins TRBV20-1 to TRBJ2-5; TRBD2 might be the D (6 bases). Trimming pared 1 base from V and 5 bases from J, leaving 17 bases between. The CDR3 extends over 15 amino acids. Looked up from germline, CDR1 is DFQATT and CDR2 is SNEGSKA (reference sequence). The CDR3 DNA follows: TGCAGTGCTAGAGTGCTAGCGATAGATCTGGAGACCCAGTACTTC. Protein: CSARVLAIDLETQYF.

This chain uses TRBV4-1 with TRBJ1-3; D remains ambiguous. Germline values: CDR1 MGHRA, CDR2 YSYEKL. This CDR3 contains 18 residues. V was pared by 1 base and J by 0 bases, with 16 bases between. The CDR3 here is CASSQVKGSGGSGNTIYF. In DNA form, the CDR3 reads TGCGCCAGCAGCCAAGTGAAGGGCAGTGGTGGCTCTGGAAACACCATATATTTT.

The V and J genes are TRBV6-5 and TRBJ2-1, with 8 bases that match TRBD2. The CDR3 consists of 13 residues. Trimming took 6 bases from V and 8 from J; bases not matched to a gene: 6. Germline values: CDR1 MNHEY, CDR2 SVGAGI. CDR3 residues: CASRSGGWDEQFF. CDR3 sequence (DNA): TGTGCCAGCAGAAGCGGGGGCTGGGATGAGCAGTTCTTC.

Only a few counts were recorded for this clonotype. The rearrangement joins TRBV24-1 to TRBJ2-3, with 10 bases aligning to TRBD2. The CDR3 is made up of 16 amino acids. V was pared by 4 bases and J by 6 bases, with 9 bases of the junction left unmatched. The germline V gene has CDR1 KGHDR and CDR2 SFDVKD. DNA for the CDR3: TGTGCCACCAGTGACCAAAGCGGGAGGGCCGATGATACGCAGTATTTT. Its protein product is CATSDQSGRADDTQYF.